Following are 21 T cell receptor beta chains from one sample sequenced in a study of T cells expressing NK-cell markers. No DNA is given; TCRdb re-called the 5' RACE reads and lists each CDR3 protein once. The repertoire shows hundreds of thousands of distinct CDR3 sequences; the top ten hold roughly 4.2%. Input material: blood T cells: a sorted CD56 or NKG2C T cell subset, CD4+ or CD8+ T cells, or bulk PBMC T cells (not recorded which). The receptors come from a woman between 18 and 75 years old in good health.

The chain is built from TRBV20-1 and TRBJ2-1; TCRdb calls TRBD1, which cannot be checked without DNA. The germline gives CDR1 DFQATT, CDR2 SNEGSKA (reference sequence). The CDR3 runs 12 residues. CDR3 region: CSALSGHDEQFF.

The gene calls are TRBV6-5 and TRBJ2-3; TCRdb designates TRBD2, a call that cannot be tested without DNA. The length of the CDR3 is 17 residues. Germline CDR1 and CDR2: MNHEY and SVGAGI. CDR3 sequence: CASSYSGLATKTDTQYF.

This sequence joins TRBV28 and TRBJ2-7; there is no DNA to check the TCRdb D call of TRBD1. CDR3 length: 12 residues. Germline-derived CDR1 and CDR2 are MDHEN and SYDVKM. CDR3 sequence: CASSGERDRDYF. The whole variable domain, remainder taken from reference TRBV28 and TRBJ2-7, is DVKVTQSSRYLVKRTGEKVFLECVQDMDHENMFWYRQDPGLGLRLIYFSYDVKMKEKGDIPEGYSVSREKKERFSLILESASTNQTSMYLCASSGERDRDYFGPGTRLTVT.

This rearrangement joins TRBV10-3 to TRBJ1-2; TCRdb reports TRBD1, a call that lacks DNA to check it against. CDR1 and CDR2 from the germline V gene are ENHRY and SYGVKD. The length of the CDR3 is 17 residues. CDR3 sequence reads: CAISEFGQGRNNYGYTF.

The chain carries TRBV18 and TRBJ2-3; TCRdb selects TRBD1, and the lack of DNA leaves this call unchecked. Germline V gene lookup returns CDR1 KGHSH and CDR2 LQKENI. This CDR3 comprises 15 residues. The CDR3 loop reads CASSPGQGRTDTQYF.

The rearrangement uses TRBV18 and TRBJ2-3; TCRdb gives TRBD1 as the D gene, but with no DNA this cannot be confirmed. The CDR3 is 11 amino acids. CDR1 is KGHSH and CDR2 is LQKENI in the germline V gene. This chain's CDR3 is CASDDRGTQYF.

The rearrangement links TRBV6-2 or TRBV6-3 to TRBJ2-2. This CDR3 is built from 15 residues. CDR1 and CDR2 from the germline V gene are MNHEY and SVGEGT. This chain's CDR3 is CASSQSYANTGELFF.

This chain joins TRBV20-1 and TRBJ2-2. Germline lookup yields CDR1 DFQATT and CDR2 SNEGSKA (reference sequence). The CDR3 totals 14 residues. CDR3 protein: CSARGFLETGELFF.

The gene calls are TRBV9 and TRBJ2-1; the D call from TCRdb, TRBD1, cannot be confirmed without DNA. The CDR3 is 16 amino acids. From germline, CDR1 is SGDLS and CDR2 YYNGEE. Here the CDR3 reads CASSSQLRGGRNEQFF.

This chain joins TRBV11-2 and TRBJ1-5. The CDR3 spans 14 residues. CDR1 SGHAT and CDR2 FQNNGV come from the germline V gene. The CDR3 sequence is CASSLSDSNQPQHF.

The CDR3 here is CASSQKSGVGYGYTF. The chain combines TRBV4-2 with TRBJ1-2. CDR3 length equals 15 residues. Germline assignment: CDR1 LGHNA and CDR2 YNFKEQ.

The chain recombines TRBV6-1 with TRBJ2-3; there is no DNA to check the TCRdb D call of TRBD1. This CDR3 comprises 14 residues. Germline CDR1 and CDR2: MNHNS and SASEGT. The CDR3 loop is CASSVTGGTDTQYF.

The chain combines TRBV5-1 with TRBJ2-3. The CDR3 has 14 residues. Germline V gene sequence: CDR1 SGHRS, CDR2 YFSETQ. CDR3 in amino acids: CASRGYSMADTQYF.

The genes are TRBV7-2 and TRBJ1-5; the D call from TCRdb, TRBD1, cannot be confirmed without DNA. Germline V gives CDR1 SGHTA, CDR2 FQGNSA. The CDR3 covers 14 residues. The CDR3 sequence is CASSLGSGEQPQHF.

The rearrangement links TRBV19 to TRBJ2-2. This CDR3 spans 13 amino acids. In germline, CDR1 is LNHDA, CDR2 SQIVND (reference sequence). The CDR3 sequence is CASSMVDTGELFF.

The V call is TRBV6-6, the J call TRBJ1-1; TCRdb proposes TRBD1, but this gene call is untestable without DNA. From germline, CDR1 is MNHNY and CDR2 SVGAGI (reference sequence). The length of the CDR3 is 12 residues. Here the CDR3 reads CASGVTDTEAFF.

V gene TRBV5-1 combines with J gene TRBJ2-1; no DNA is available, so the TRBD1 call from TCRdb remains unchecked. CDR3 length: 17 amino acids. Germline CDR1 SGHRS, CDR2 YFSETQ. CDR3 protein: CASSGTGFTSSYNEQFF.

CDR3 sequence reads: CASSSGLAGVGETQYF. The chain uses TRBV7-6 and TRBJ2-5; the TCRdb call, TRBD2, lacks DNA for checking. CDR3 size: 16 residues. Germline values: CDR1 SGHVS, CDR2 FNYEAQ.

The chain joins TRBV5-1 to TRBJ2-5; TCRdb's assignment of TRBD1 cannot be checked, as there is no DNA. This CDR3 has 14 residues. Germline V lookup: CDR1 SGHRS, CDR2 YFSETQ. The chain's CDR3 is CASSPGQGGKTQYF.

This chain connects TRBV6-2 or TRBV6-3 to TRBJ2-5; TCRdb designates TRBD2, a call that cannot be tested without DNA. This CDR3 contains 15 residues. The germline gives CDR1 MNHEY, CDR2 SVGEGT. The CDR3 sequence is CASSPPTSQKETQYF.

J is TRBJ1-6 and V is TRBV7-8; TCRdb reports TRBD1, a call that lacks DNA to check it against. The CDR3 is 15 residues long. Germline V gene sequence: CDR1 SGHVS, CDR2 FQNEAQ. The CDR3 protein is CASTYLGGRNSPLHF.